This T cell receptor beta chain was identified in a study of T cells in Graves' hyperthyroidism and ophthalmopathy. As for the study in general: Peripheral blood collection took place at initial diagnosis, before any treatment.

Trimming cost V 0 bases and J 3 bases, with 9 bases left between them. The CDR3 has 14 residues. Germline V lookup: CDR1 SGDLS, CDR2 YYNGEE. No ophthalmopathy progression within 18 months constituted stable Graves' hyperthyroidism. Thyroid ultrasound and orbital computed tomography, with clinical symptoms and serum thyroxine and TRAb, informed diagnoses. This clonotype has a count of ten or more. Antigen: not known. Whole-study results and caveats: Most clonotypes that expanded in the thyroid above 0.001 also showed up in blood.

Using RNA transcripts as the source, TCR beta CDR3 regions were amplified. The HTBI primer set drove a first-round RT-PCR of the TCR CDR3. Each CDR3 protein gets one entry after TCRdb re-called the multiplex PCR reads with MiXCR. The sample yields about 480,000 distinct CDR3 sequences, under 15% seen once. The chain has TRBV9 and TRBJ1-2; D remains unclear. Sequencing used blood. This sequence originates from a woman between 18 and 30 years old with Graves' hyperthyroidism. CDR3 bases: TGTGCCAGCAGCGTAGATTTGGCGGACTATGGCTACACCTTC. Encoded protein: CASSVDLADYGYTF. Looking up the rest from reference TRBV9 and TRBJ1-2 gives the full variable domain: DSGVTQTPKHLITATGQRVTLRCSPRSGDLSVYWYQQSLDQGLQFLIQYYNGEERAKGNILERFSAQQFPDLHSELNLSSLELGDSALYFCASSVDLADYGYTFGSGTRLTVV.